Sequencing of this TCR beta chain was carried out in a study of shared clonotypes between healthy human individuals. The CDR3 covers 14 residues. Germline-derived CDR1 and CDR2 are SGHAT and FQNNGV. Trimming shortened V by 4 bases and J by 6 bases, and 13 bases separated the two germline ends. The data were produced by immunoSEQ multiplex PCR, yet TCRdb's version contains in-frame clones alone and is incomplete. This sample carries 850,000 to 1,200,000 clones, around 74% of them seen once, and the ten largest clones take 1.4% to 1.5%. The sequence was collected from a man aged 18 to 35 in good health. The genes are TRBV11-2 and TRBJ2-1; possibly TRBD1 for D (5 bases). The material sequenced was memory CD4+ T cells sorted from blood. Regarding subset: CD45RA-negative fraction. CDR3 in DNA: TGTGCCAGCAGCTCGACCTTTGACAGCAATGAGCAGTTCTTC. Translation gives CASSSTFDSNEQFF.